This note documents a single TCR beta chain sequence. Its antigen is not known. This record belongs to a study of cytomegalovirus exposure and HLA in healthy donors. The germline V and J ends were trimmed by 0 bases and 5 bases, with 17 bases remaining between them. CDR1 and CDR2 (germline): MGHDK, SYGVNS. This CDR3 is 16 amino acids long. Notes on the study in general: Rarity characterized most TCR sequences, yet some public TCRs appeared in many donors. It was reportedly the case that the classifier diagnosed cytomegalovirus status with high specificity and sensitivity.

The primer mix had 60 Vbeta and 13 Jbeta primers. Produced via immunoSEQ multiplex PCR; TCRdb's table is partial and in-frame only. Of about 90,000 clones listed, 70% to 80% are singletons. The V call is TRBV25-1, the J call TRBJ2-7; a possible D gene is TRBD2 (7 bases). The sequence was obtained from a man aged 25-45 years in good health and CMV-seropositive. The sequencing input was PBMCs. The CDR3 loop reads CASSEYNRGASNEQYF. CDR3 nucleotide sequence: TGTGCCAGCAGTGAATATAATCGGGGGGCGAGTAACGAGCAGTACTTC.